This T cell receptor (beta chain) was recorded in a study of human T cells and chemical hapten exposure. Study-level background: Reading of the patch tests, which applied 0.01% DPC to the upper back, occurred at 6 days. Among samples, TCR yields varied mainly because of small differences in pooled library volume. Study results and limitations: Counts of TCRs above 1 in 1000 frequency stayed unchanged with DPC sensitization.

Sample time point: patch test 3, about 24 weeks after DPC sensitization. Treatment specified: therapeutic diphenylcyclopropenone sensitization with weekly scalp DPC. One entry per CDR3 protein results from TCRdb running MiXCR on the RACE reads. The data contain roughly 89,000 distinct CDR3 sequences, approximately 11% of them singletons. Note on this clonotype: Antigen unknown.

The CDR3 is 15 residues long. Germline CDR1 is SGDLS and CDR2 is YYNGEE. V lost 0 bases and J lost 5, with 14 bases in between. The chain combines TRBV9 with TRBJ2-5; D is tentatively TRBD1 or TRBD2 (5 bases each). The starting material was whole blood, obtained in connection with sensitization to the hapten diphenylcyclopropenone (DPC). This clonotype was sampled from a woman in her thirties with alopecia areata. Some clones in this sample may be carry-over from other donors' samples. This chain's CDR3 is CASSVGGRGGETQYF. The CDR3 DNA sequence: TGTGCCAGCAGCGTAGGAGGACGGGGCGGGGAGACCCAGTACTTC.